This note documents a single T cell receptor (beta chain) sequence. Its antigen is unidentified. This record comes from a study of T cell responses to AZD1222 COVID-19 vaccine. Study-level background: Analyses pooled second doses at about 4 or about 12 weeks.

Study-level results: Nearly half of unique spike-specific TCRs reportedly avoided B.1.351 and B.1.1.7 mutated regions. The peak T cell response came first, and repertoires were sampled only after it. Researchers report vaccine-associated CD4 TCRs spanning spike, with dominance at 160-218 and 743-854.

The V and J ends lost 6 bases and 0 bases, in that order; junction bases with no gene match: 12. This CDR3 contains 16 residues. Germline CDR1 reads SQVTM; CDR2 reads ANQGSEA. Assay: immunoSEQ multiplex PCR; the TCRdb copy retains only in-frame clones and omits some. The table records 90,000 to 120,000 clones, about nine tenths of them present only once. The sequencing used peripheral blood, collected on day 0 of AZD1222 vaccination. This rearrangement joins TRBV29-1 to TRBJ1-1; 8 bases line up with TRBD1. The receptor's source is an adult in good health. The CDR3 is CSVPTDRGGMNTEAFF. In nucleotides, the CDR3 is TGCAGCGTCCCTACTGACAGGGGAGGGATGAACACTGAAGCTTTCTTT.